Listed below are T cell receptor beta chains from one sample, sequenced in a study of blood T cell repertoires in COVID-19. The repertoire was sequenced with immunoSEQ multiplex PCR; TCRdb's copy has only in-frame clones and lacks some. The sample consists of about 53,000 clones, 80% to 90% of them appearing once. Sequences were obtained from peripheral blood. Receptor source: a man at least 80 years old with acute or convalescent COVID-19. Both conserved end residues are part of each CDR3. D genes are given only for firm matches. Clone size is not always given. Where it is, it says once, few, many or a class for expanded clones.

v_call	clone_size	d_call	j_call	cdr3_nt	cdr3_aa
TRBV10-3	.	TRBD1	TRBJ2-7	TGTGCCATCAGGGGACAGGGGACCTTGTACGAGCAGTACTTC	CAIRGQGTLYEQYF
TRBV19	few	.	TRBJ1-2	TGTGCCAGTAGTATACCAGGGCCCTATGGCTACACCTTC	CASSIPGPYGYTF
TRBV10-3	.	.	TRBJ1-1	TGTGCCATCAGACAGGTTCTGAACACTGAAGCTTTCTTT	CAIRQVLNTEAFF
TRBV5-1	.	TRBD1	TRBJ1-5	TGCGCCAGCAGCTTGGGAACCGGGACAGGGAGTGTCCAGCCCCAGCATTTT	CASSLGTGTGSVQPQHF
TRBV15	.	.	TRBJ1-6	TGTGCCACCAGCACCAAATGGGGGGGGAATTCACCCCTCCACTTT	CATSTKWGGNSPLHF
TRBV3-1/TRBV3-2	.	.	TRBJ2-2	TGTGCCAGCAGCCAAGCGGCGGTGGGGCTCACCGGGGAGCTGTTTTTT	CASSQAAVGLTGELFF
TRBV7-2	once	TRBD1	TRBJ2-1	TGTGCCAGCAGCTCATACAGGGGGTCCTACAATGAGCAGTTCTTC	CASSSYRGSYNEQFF
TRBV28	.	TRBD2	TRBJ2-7	TGTGCCAGCAACGGCGGTGCGGGGGGGACGTATACCTACGAGCAGTACTTC	CASNGGAGGTYTYEQYF
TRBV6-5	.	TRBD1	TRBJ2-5	TGTGCCAGCAGTTACGGGGACAGGGGGTCGGAGACCCAGTACTTC	CASSYGDRGSETQYF
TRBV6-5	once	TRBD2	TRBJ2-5	TGTGCCAGCAGTTACTCGGGGCGGGGGACCCAAGAGACCCAGTACTTC	CASSYSGRGTQETQYF
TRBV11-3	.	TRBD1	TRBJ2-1	TGTGCCAGCAGCTTACGGGCCGGGACAGGGCGGGGAGAGCAGTTCTTC	CASSLRAGTGRGEQFF
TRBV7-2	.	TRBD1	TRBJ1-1	TGTGCCAGCAGCCGGGACAGGGGGAACACTGAAGCTTTCTTT	CASSRDRGNTEAFF
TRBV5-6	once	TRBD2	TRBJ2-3	TGTGCCAGCAGCTCCATAACTAGCGGGGGAACAGATACGCAGTATTTT	CASSSITSGGTDTQYF
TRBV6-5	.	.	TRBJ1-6	TGTGCCAGCAGTTACGGCTTAAATTCACCCCTCCACTTT	CASSYGLNSPLHF
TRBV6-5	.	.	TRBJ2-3	TGTGCCAGCAAGTATGGGCAGGGAAAAGATACGCAGTATTTT	CASKYGQGKDTQYF
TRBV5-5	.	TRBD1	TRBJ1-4	TGTGCCAGCAGCTTCGGGACAGGGGTTGAAAAACTGTTTTTT	CASSFGTGVEKLFF
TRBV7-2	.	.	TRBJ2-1	TGTGCCAGCAGCCCGTACCCAGGGGCCTACAATGAGCAGTTCTTC	CASSPYPGAYNEQFF
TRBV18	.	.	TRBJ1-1	TGTGCCAGCTCACTTTCACAGTCCACTGAAGCTTTCTTT	CASSLSQSTEAFF
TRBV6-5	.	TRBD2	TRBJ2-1	TGTGCCAGCAGACCCAGCGGGGGGGCCCCAAGTGAGCAGTTCTTC	CASRPSGGAPSEQFF
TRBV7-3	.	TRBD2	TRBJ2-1	TGTGCCAGCAGCTCCCGACTAGCCAGTGAGCAGTTCTTC	CASSSRLASEQFF
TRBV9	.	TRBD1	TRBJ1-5	TGTGCCAGCAGCGACAGGGGGCTTGATCAGCCCCAGCATTTT	CASSDRGLDQPQHF
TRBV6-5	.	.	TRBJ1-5	TGTGCCAGCAGCTTACAGGGAGAGAATCAGCCCCAGCATTTT	CASSLQGENQPQHF
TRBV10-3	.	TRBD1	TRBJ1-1	TGTGCCATCAGCGCCTGGACAGGGCTCATGAACACTGAAGCTTTCTTT	CAISAWTGLMNTEAFF
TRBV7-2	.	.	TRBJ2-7	TGTGCCAGCAGCTTAGTGGCCGAGCAGTACTTC	CASSLVAEQYF
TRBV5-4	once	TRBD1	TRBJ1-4	TGTGCCAGCAGCTACCGACAGGGGGCCGGTGAAAAACTGTTTTTT	CASSYRQGAGEKLFF
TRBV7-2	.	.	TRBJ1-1	TGTGCCAGCAGCCCCAACATTGGACAGTACGCTGAAGCTTTCTTT	CASSPNIGQYAEAFF
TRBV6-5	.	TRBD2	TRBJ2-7	TGTGCCAGCAGTTACGCGGGGGTCGGTTACGAGCAGTACTTC	CASSYAGVGYEQYF
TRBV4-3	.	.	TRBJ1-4	TGCGCCAGCAGCCAGGGTTCCGGGTTCGCTAATGAAAAACTGTTTTTT	CASSQGSGFANEKLFF
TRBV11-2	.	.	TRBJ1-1	TGTGCCAGCAGCTTACGGGTCACTGAAGCTTTCTTT	CASSLRVTEAFF
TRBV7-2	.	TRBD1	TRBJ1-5	TGTGCCAGCAGCCCCCAGACAGGGTTGCGGCAGCCCCAGCATTTT	CASSPQTGLRQPQHF
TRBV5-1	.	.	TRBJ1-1	TGCGCCAGCAGGGCGGACAGAGAGGCTTTCTTT	CASRADREAFF
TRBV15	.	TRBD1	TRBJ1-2	TGTGCCACCAGCAGAGTGGGGGACAGGGCGGATGGCTACACCTTC	CATSRVGDRADGYTF
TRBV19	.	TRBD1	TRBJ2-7	TGTGCCAGTACTCCGGGACAGGGTATCTACGAGCAGTACTTC	CASTPGQGIYEQYF
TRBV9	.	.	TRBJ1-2	TGTGCCAGCAGCGTAGTCGGGGGTGGCTACACCTTC	CASSVVGGGYTF
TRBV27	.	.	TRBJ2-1	TGTGCCAGCCGCAGGACAGTCAATGAGCAGTTCTTC	CASRRTVNEQFF
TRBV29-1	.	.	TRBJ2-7	TGCAGCGTTCGGGCCGGAGGATCCTACGAGCAGTACTTC	CSVRAGGSYEQYF
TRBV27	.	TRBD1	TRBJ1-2	TGTGCCAGCAGTTTGCTAACCGGGACAGGGATCTATGGCTACACCTTC	CASSLLTGTGIYGYTF
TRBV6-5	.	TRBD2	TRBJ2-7	TGTGCCAGTTTGAGCGGGGCCTACGAGCAGTACTTC	CASLSGAYEQYF
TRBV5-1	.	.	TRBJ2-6	TGCGCCAGCAGCCGGGACACGGGTCCTGGGGCCAACGTCCTGACTTTC	CASSRDTGPGANVLTF
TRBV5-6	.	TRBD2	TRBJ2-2	TGTGCCAGCAGCATCCGTTCGAGCGGGGCGAACACCGGGGAGCTGTTTTTT	CASSIRSSGANTGELFF
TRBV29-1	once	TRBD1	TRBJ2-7	TGCAGCGGCACCGGGACAGGGGGCCGGCTGCAGTACTTC	CSGTGTGGRLQYF